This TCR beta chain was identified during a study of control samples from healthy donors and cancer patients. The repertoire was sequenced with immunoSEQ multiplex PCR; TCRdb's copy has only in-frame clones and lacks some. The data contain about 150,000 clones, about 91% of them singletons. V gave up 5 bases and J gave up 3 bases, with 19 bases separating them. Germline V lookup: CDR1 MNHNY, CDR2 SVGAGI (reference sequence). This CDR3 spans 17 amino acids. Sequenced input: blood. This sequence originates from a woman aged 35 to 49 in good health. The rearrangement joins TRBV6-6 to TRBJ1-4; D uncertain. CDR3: CASSPGRAPGANEKLFF. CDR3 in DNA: TGTGCCAGCAGTCCTGGGCGGGCCCCTGGGGCTAATGAAAAACTGTTTTTT.